This record looks at one T cell receptor beta chain sequence and its context. What it binds is not known. This entry comes from a study of OX40 agonist ivuxolimab in advanced cancers. Study summary: A male proportion of over 70% was recorded, with mean age approximately 56 years and range about 23 to 90. Study results and caveats: The study did not work out the antigen specificity of the expanded peripheral T cells. Also present in some nonresponders was a low level of normalized T-cell clonal expansion. Among the lowest levels of clonal expansion were found in partial responders at 0.1-3.0 mg/kg.

Produced via immunoSEQ multiplex PCR; TCRdb's table is partial and in-frame only. The table has around 15,000 clones, just over 70% seen once; the top ten hold roughly 32%. Looked up from germline, CDR1 is SGHRS and CDR2 is YFSETQ. CDR3 length: 13 residues. Trimming shortened V by 4 bases and J by 0 bases, and 7 bases separated the two germline ends. This sequence joins TRBV5-1 and TRBJ2-5; D unclear. The sequence was obtained from an adult with an advanced solid tumor such as melanoma, head and neck, liver or kidney cancer. Here the sequenced sample was CD4+ or CD8+ T cells sorted from blood, taken in a trial of the OX40 agonist ivuxolimab. CDR3 loop: CASSIRYQETQYF. CDR3 coding DNA: TGCGCCAGCAGCATCAGGTACCAAGAGACCCAGTACTTC.